This T cell receptor (beta chain) was captured in a study of T cell changes during pregnancy in multiple sclerosis. TCRdb's copy holds only in-frame clones and misses some; the assay was immunoSEQ multiplex PCR. The sample shows tens of thousands of clones, 89% of them seen only once. Per the germline V gene, CDR1 is LNHDA and CDR2 is SQIVND (reference sequence). This CDR3 is 17 amino acids long. With V trimmed by 7 bases and J by 0 bases, 12 bases remained unmatched. The V gene is TRBV19, the J gene TRBJ1-1; 9 positions match TRBD1. This TCR derives from a female donor in good health, enrolled as a control in a pregnancy study. This specimen was peripheral blood, taken in the first trimester of pregnancy. CDR3 residues: CASTITGGPRLNTEAFF. CDR3 DNA sequence: TGTGCCAGTACTATCACAGGGGGCCCTAGGTTGAACACTGAAGCTTTCTTT.